A single sample is the source of the 10 T cell receptor beta chains below, sequenced in a study of blood T cell repertoires in COVID-19. Assay: immunoSEQ multiplex PCR; the TCRdb copy retains only in-frame clones and omits some. The sample holds 220,000 or so clones, around 83% seen once. Source material: peripheral blood. Receptors were obtained from a woman aged 50 to 60 with COVID-19, enrolled during active disease.

V is TRBV25-1 and J is TRBJ1-3, with D perhaps matching TRBD1 (6 bases). The CDR3 extends over 15 amino acids. V gave up 9 bases and J gave up 0 bases, with 15 bases separating them. Germline V lookup: CDR1 MGHDK, CDR2 SYGVNS. The CDR3 here is CASIGYRDSGNTIYF. Here the CDR3 DNA reads TGTGCCAGTATCGGCTACAGGGACTCTGGAAACACCATATATTTT.

This chain uses TRBV7-7 with TRBJ2-2; tentative D call: TRBD2 (7 bases). This CDR3 spans 17 amino acids. Trimming removed 3 bases at V and 6 bases at J, with 20 bases between. The V gene's germline CDR1 is SSHAT and CDR2 FNYEAQ (reference sequence). The CDR3 coding sequence is TGTGCCAGCAGCTTGCTACCGGGGGGCGGCGTGGCCGGGGAGCTGTTTTTT. Translation gives CASSLLPGGGVAGELFF.

This chain links TRBV24-1 with TRBJ1-4; D might be TRBD1 (5 bases). Germline V CDR1 and CDR2: KGHDR, SFDVKD. With 4 bases removed from V and 8 bases from J, the gap between germline ends came to 16 bases. This CDR3 has 15 amino acids. CDR3 DNA sequence: TGTGCCACCAGTGAATCGGGCTTCTGGGGCGAAAAACTGTTTTTT. Its translation: CATSESGFWGEKLFF.

The chain links TRBV24-1 to TRBJ1-2; a weak D match, TRBD1 (5 bases). This CDR3 is built from 19 residues. Trimming pared 6 bases from V and 6 bases from J, leaving 31 bases between. Germline CDR1 reads KGHDR; CDR2 reads SFDVKD. The CDR3 nucleotides read TGTGCCACCAGTCCCCCCGTCGGGAGGGCCCGAGGGCTGGGGGATGGCTACACCTTC. It is translated as CATSPPVGRARGLGDGYTF.

J is TRBJ2-3 and V is TRBV29-1, with D unresolved. The CDR3 is 11 residues long. The germline V gene has CDR1 SQVTM and CDR2 ANQGSEA. V gave up 4 bases and J gave up 6 bases, with 8 bases separating them. The CDR3 region has the DNA TGCAGCGTTGGTCCCCAGGATACGCAGTATTTT. The encoded protein is CSVGPQDTQYF.

The V gene is TRBV14, the J gene TRBJ2-7, with D perhaps matching TRBD1 (5 bases). The CDR3 runs to 13 residues. In germline, CDR1 is SGHDN, CDR2 FVKESK. Trimming shortened V by 0 bases and J by 6 bases, and 9 bases separated the two germline ends. The CDR3 nucleotides are TGTGCCAGCAGCCAAGATGGGGCAGTCGAGCAGTACGTC. Translated, it gives CASSQDGAVEQYV.

The chain recombines TRBV24-1 with TRBJ1-1, with D maybe TRBD1 (6 bases). V was shortened by 7 bases and J by 1 base, with 18 bases between the two germline ends. Germline CDR1 and CDR2: KGHDR and SFDVKD. The CDR3 extends over 16 amino acids. CDR3 protein: CATRGKSGTPNTEAFF. CDR3 coding DNA: TGTGCCACCAGGGGAAAATCCGGGACACCGAACACTGAAGCTTTCTTT.

The chain combines TRBV20-1 with TRBJ2-7; 12 positions match TRBD2. This CDR3 is 19 amino acids long. The trim removed 3 bases at V and 7 bases at J, leaving 22 bases unmatched. Germline values: CDR1 DFQATT, CDR2 SNEGSKA (reference sequence). CDR3 sequence (DNA): TGCAGTGCTAGTTACCCCCCTAGCGGGGGGGCCTCATCCCTTTGGGAGCAGTACTTC. Translated: CSASYPPSGGASSLWEQYF.

This clone was observed a few times. The V and J genes are TRBV9 and TRBJ1-1; the match to TRBD1 covers 7 bases. V gave up 5 bases and J gave up 1 base; unmatched junction bases: 8. Per the germline V gene, CDR1 is SGDLS and CDR2 is YYNGEE. This CDR3 spans 15 amino acids. CDR3 in amino acids: CASSSTQGRNTEAFF. CDR3 coding DNA: TGTGCCAGCAGTTCCACACAGGGGAGGAACACTGAAGCTTTCTTT.

The chain carries TRBV29-1 and TRBJ1-4, with D possibly matching TRBD1 (5 bases). CDR1 is SQVTM and CDR2 is ANQGSEA in the germline V gene. The CDR3 runs 14 residues. Deletions cut 4 bases from V and 3 bases from J, with 12 bases between. CDR3 nucleotides: TGCAGCGTTGGGGGATCAGGGCCTAATGAAAAACTGTTTTTT. It yields the protein CSVGGSGPNEKLFF.